Below, one TCR beta chain is given with its context. The sample comes from a study of blood T cell repertoires in COVID-19. Study-wide context: The cDNA or gDNA used as material had been derived from T cells, B-cell-depleted T cells, or PBMCs.

V shed 3 bases and J shed 5 bases, with 13 bases lying between them. CDR1 is SEHNR, CDR2 FQNEAQ, per germline (reference sequence). The CDR3 length is 14 residues. Only in-frame clones appear in the TCRdb table, and some are missing; sequencing was by immunoSEQ multiplex PCR. The data contain roughly 63,000 clones, roughly four fifths of them singletons. Sample: peripheral blood. The rearrangement links TRBV7-9 to TRBJ1-1; D is undetermined. This receptor was obtained from a woman older than 75 with acute or convalescent COVID-19. CDR3 nucleotides: TGTGCCAGCAGCTTCGGGGATCCTGGGACTGAAGCTTTCTTT. Protein product: CASSFGDPGTEAFF.